Ten or more counts support the clone carrying this TCR beta chain. The sample belongs to a study of early T cells in non-severe SARS-CoV-2 infection. Tagging with unique molecular identifiers was applied to individual cDNA molecules. Each CDR3 protein is one row after TCRdb ran MiXCR on the 5' RACE reads. The sample lists just under 65,000 distinct CDR3 sequences; around 11% were seen once. This CDR3 is 14 amino acids long. The germline V gene has CDR1 GTSNPN and CDR2 SVGIG (reference sequence). V was pared by 2 bases and J by 0 bases, with 10 bases between. The V gene is TRBV30, the J gene TRBJ1-1; a possible D gene is TRBD1 (5 bases). The receptor was isolated from an adult who was a healthcare worker with PCR-confirmed SARS-CoV-2 infection or an uninfected control (not recorded which). The sample in question was whole blood, obtained at baseline. The CDR3: CAWSWGSLNTEAFF. In nucleotides, the CDR3 is TGTGCCTGGAGTTGGGGCAGCTTGAACACTGAAGCTTTCTTT.